This record looks at one T cell receptor (beta chain) sequence and its context. Its antigen is not yet known. From cysteine to phenylalanine, the CDR3 is 14 amino acids long. Of all the DNA, just the CDR3 is kept, 42 bases in frame from base 1. CDR1 and CDR2, per the germline V gene, are SNHLY and FYNNEI. Deletion took 3 bases off V and 0 bases off J, with a span of 8 bases between the germline ends. The source of the sample is a study of cytomegalovirus exposure and HLA in healthy donors (TCRdb year 2017). For the study in its entirety: According to an earlier analysis of 550 to 700 of the donors, 150 million to 200 million T cells yielded roughly 110 million unique TCR beta sequences and roughly 280 Gb of sequence data. Among around 400 genotyped donors of the cohort, an average of about 240,000 unique TCR beta nucleotide sequences were sequenced per donor, 15% to 20% of them non-productive. HLA typing covered class I and class II loci at four-digit resolution. The study used immunosequencing to profile the T cell repertoires of around 600 subjects and linked those repertoires to cytomegalovirus serostatus. In a later analysis, previously published TCR beta repertoires from 670 or so donors were re-analyzed and high-resolution HLA genotyping was added so that TCR occurrence patterns could be studied. The number of typed donors differed by locus: about 620-630 for A, B, C, DRB1 and DQB1; 522 for DQA1; roughly 600 for DPA1; and some 470 for DPB1. The genetic ancestry cluster associated with self-reported Caucasian donors included over 80% of the 398 genotyped donors. To decide whether each TCR beta V gene segment behaved as functional or pseudogenic, an earlier analysis of fewer than 750 of the donors relied on high-throughput TCR beta sequencing. A later genetic analysis took genome-wide SNP genotypes for about 65% of the 666 donors and used that subset as a discovery cohort. All discovery cohort repertoires had been generated on a single sequencing platform. The study aimed to test whether cataloging public T cell receptors could reveal signatures of past pathogen exposure. Donor age, sex, ethnicity and CMV serostatus were compiled together with the repertoire data. To predict cytomegalovirus infection status, the study combined high-throughput TCR immunosequencing, statistical association of individual TCRs with disease status, and machine learning. Because of strong linkage in the cohort, five DR-DQ haplotypes were treated as single units for association and clustering. Rather than drawing on any new phenotypic data, the later analysis identified candidate immune exposures from TCR beta sequences and the way those sequences occurred across donors. Along with the roughly 700-subject first cohort, a separate validation cohort of over 90 different subjects was used. Around 300 gigabases of sequencing data and 70 million to 100 million unique TCR sequences were included in an early release covering about 620 HLA-typed donors. What the study reported, not specific to this receptor: Most TCR sequences were observed very rarely across donors, whereas some public TCRs were present in many individuals. Immune exposure information for the cohort was limited to CMV serostatus. A later analysis reported that several top co-occurrence clusters appeared linked to parvovirus B19, influenza, CMV and Epstein-Barr virus. Strong co-occurrence of HLA alleles, especially DR and DQ, made assigning TCR associations to individual alleles difficult. Three of the identified cytomegalovirus-associated TCR beta chains were confirmed in vitro to be specific for cytomegalovirus antigens. According to the authors, the approach could potentially be generalized to other disease states and immunological phenotypes. The sequencing pipeline was judged likely to have produced a cluster of highly shared sequence variants as a technical artifact. The earlier analysis of around 600 of the donors excluded approximately 17 rarely observed V segments, including chromosome 9 orphons, because counts were too low. Because HLA typing was missing for some donors at each locus, association tests included only the typed subset. The cohort was sequenced for TCR beta chains only, and without alpha or paired-chain data the features that could be detected were limited. Correlated functional status among segregating V segments might reflect linkage disequilibrium, but an unknown experimental factor could not be ruled out. A further reported finding was that TCR beta sequences accurately predicted the HLA-A and HLA-B alleles for most subjects in the first cohort. Cytomegalovirus status was reported to be diagnosed by the classifier with high specificity and sensitivity in both the original and validation cohorts. Compared with equally common non-associated chains, HLA-associated TCR beta chains in a later analysis were more clonally expanded and had lower generation probabilities. A later analysis found that most CMV-associated TCR beta chains appeared HLA-restricted, with HLA associations seemingly driven largely by CMV exposure. A later genetic analysis associated a missense DCLRE1C variant with V-gene and J-gene trimming of TCR beta chains, and an independent cohort replicated the association. The study listed approximately 150 TCR beta chains as associated with cytomegalovirus. Some IMGT-functional V segments, including TRBV6-2 and TRBV6-3, could not be told apart with the 87-base-pair reads, so those segments were excluded. Sequencing depth was assumed to be roughly uniform across donors in the presence/absence analyses, though that assumption may not hold. In an earlier analysis of 587 of the donors, most TCR beta V segments appeared in productive rearrangements about 90% or about 30% of the time, broadly matching IMGT annotations. In a later genetic analysis, fewer N-insertions in productive TCRs were reported among donors in an Asian-associated ancestry cluster than the roughly 640-donor mean. A later analysis found that TCR association rates varied across HLA loci, with DRB1 alleles showing the most associated TCRs and HLA-C alleles the fewest. A later analysis associated about 17,000 TCR beta sequences with specific HLA alleles at a false discovery rate of 0.05.

The cohort consisted of hundreds of healthy bone marrow donors. All cohort members were sampled while nominally healthy, although unrecorded immune exposures were likely present. The donor was CMV seropositive and belonged to the group of 270 or so seropositive cohort members. Each donor provided a peripheral blood sample, and peripheral blood mononuclear cells were used for TCR beta sequencing. The Qiagen DNeasy Blood Extraction Kit was used to extract genomic DNA from the blood cell samples. The library was produced with the immunoSEQ multiplex PCR assay. A mixture of 60 forward primers for TCR Vbeta segments and 13 reverse primers for TCR Jbeta segments was used in the multiplex PCR. Amplification of the CDR3 region of rearranged TCR beta genes was performed with a multiplex PCR assay on genomic DNA. The Illumina HiSeq System was used to sequence the amplified TCR beta libraries as 87-base-pair reads. The original pipeline was this. Across the 600 to 700 repertoires, a later analysis counted 80 million or so unique TCR beta chains, approximately 12 million of which were shared by at least two donors. A nearest-neighbor algorithm error-corrected the raw reads and collapsed the reads into unique sequences, merging closely related sequences to remove PCR and sequencing errors. V, D and J gene segments were assigned by aligning CDR3 sequences to IMGT reference sequences. For a sequence to be retained, a match of at least six nucleotides to both a V gene segment and a J gene segment was required. A rearrangement counted as productive if the CDR3 had no stop codons and remained in frame with V and J, and every other rearrangement counted as non-productive. Following IMGT convention, CDR3 was defined as the stretch from the second conserved V-encoded cysteine up to the conserved J-encoded phenylalanine. Sequences without an unambiguous match to a single V gene segment were excluded from the earlier analysis of about 600 of the donors. An earlier analysis of 550 to 650 of the donors classified V segments as functional when productive rearrangements were above 56.7% and as segregating when the standard deviation between donors was above 5%. To diagnose cytomegalovirus status from the catalog of TCR beta chain sequences, a statistical classification framework was built. In a later analysis, V and J genes were assigned by comparing TCR nucleotide sequences against IMGT/GENE-DB human TR gene sequences. Using the TCRdist pipeline, a later analysis assigned CDR3 sequences along with most-parsimonious VDJ recombination scenarios. In a later analysis, each TCR beta chain was defined by its CDR3 amino acid sequence together with its V-gene family, and reads without a unique V-gene family were excluded. A later analysis removed nearly 600 highly shared, low-generation-probability nucleotide sequences to deal with suspected cross-contamination and a sequencing artifact. A later analysis calculated a clonal expansion index for each public chain from normalized within-repertoire ranks of inferred template counts. Generation probabilities in a later analysis came from a VDJ recombination model fitted to out-of-frame rearrangements, and those results were checked against IGoR. In a later analysis, TCR-TCR, TCR-HLA and TCR-CMV co-occurrence was scored with hypergeometric tests, and a repertoire-size bias correction was applied to TCR pairs. In a later analysis, false discovery rates were estimated by permuting HLA or CMV assignments 20 times. In a later analysis, co-occurring TCRs were grouped using DBSCAN, and TCRdist sequence similarity was added for clustering within HLA-allele-positive subsets. Co-occurrence clustering excluded repertoires with fewer than 30,000 or more than 120,000 public chains, plus five with anomalous nucleotide sharing. The clones in this table, taken by TCRdb from immuneACCESS, are in-frame only. Not every clone is retained; where verified, under half of the shortfall comes from an unresolved V gene, and the cause of the rest is unknown. D and trimming were read from the DNA, whereas the V and J calls and clone size are those reported in that table. This sample's table lists about 67,000 clones. In total, the top ten clones hold roughly 4.8% of the sample.

This sequence originates from a young man in good health and CMV-seropositive. The sample taken for sequencing was PBMCs. The chain employs TRBV2 and TRBJ1-2, with a weak D call of TRBD1 (5 bases match). The CDR3 amino acid sequence is: CASSDKGTNYGYTF. The nucleotide sequence reads as follows: TGTGCCAGCAGTGATAAGGGGACTAACTATGGCTACACCTTC. With the rest looked up from the reference TRBV2 and TRBJ1-2 genes rather than sequenced, the full variable domain is EPEVTQTPSHQVTQMGQEVILRCVPISNHLYFYWYRQILGQKVEFLVSFYNNEISEKSEIFDDQFSVERPDGSNFTLKIRSTKLEDSAMYFCASSDKGTNYGYTFGSGTRLTVV.